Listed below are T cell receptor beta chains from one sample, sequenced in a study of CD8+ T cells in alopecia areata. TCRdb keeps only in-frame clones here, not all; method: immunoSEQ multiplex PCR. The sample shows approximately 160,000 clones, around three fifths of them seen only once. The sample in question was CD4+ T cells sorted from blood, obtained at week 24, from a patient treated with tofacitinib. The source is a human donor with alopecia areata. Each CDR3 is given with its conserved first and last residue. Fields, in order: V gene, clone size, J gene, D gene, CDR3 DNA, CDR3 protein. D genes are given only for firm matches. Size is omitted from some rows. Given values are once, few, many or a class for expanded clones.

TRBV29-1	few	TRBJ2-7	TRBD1	TGCAGCGTCCGGACAGGGAACGGGGTGACATACTACGAGCAGTACTTC	CSVRTGNGVTYYEQYF
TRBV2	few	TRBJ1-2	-	TGTGCCAGCCTCTACCAGGGCACCGGCTACACCTTC	CASLYQGTGYTF
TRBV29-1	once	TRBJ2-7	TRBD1	TGCAGCGTCGCCGGGACAGGGGCTGACGAGCAGTACTTC	CSVAGTGADEQYF
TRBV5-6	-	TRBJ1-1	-	TGTGCCAGCAGCTTGACCGGGACAAGTGGCACTGAAGCTTTCTTT	CASSLTGTSGTEAFF
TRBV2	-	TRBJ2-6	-	TGTGCCAGCAGTGATCTTCCGGCAGGGTCTCTCTCTGGGGCCAACGTCCTGACTTTC	CASSDLPAGSLSGANVLTF
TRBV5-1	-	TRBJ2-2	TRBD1	TGCGCCAGCAGCTCGCGGACAGGGGGCCGAACCGGGGAGCTGTTTTTT	CASSSRTGGRTGELFF
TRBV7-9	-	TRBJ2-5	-	TGTGCCAGCAGCCCCCCGGGACAAAGAGGAGGGACCCAGTACTTC	CASSPPGQRGGTQYF
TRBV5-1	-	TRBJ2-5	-	TGCGCCAGCAGCTTTGGTCAAGAGACCCAGTACTTC	CASSFGQETQYF
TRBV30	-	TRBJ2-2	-	TGTGCCTGGGGGGATCCCGGGGAGCTGTTTTTT	CAWGDPGELFF
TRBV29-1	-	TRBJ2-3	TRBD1	TGCAGCGCCCCCGCAGGGGGCGGTGGGACAGATACGCAGTATTTT	CSAPAGGGGTDTQYF
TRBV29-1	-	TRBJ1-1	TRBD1	TGCAGCGGCGGCGCCGGCAGGGGGACGACTGAAGCTTTCTTT	CSGGAGRGTTEAFF
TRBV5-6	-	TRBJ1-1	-	TGTGCCAGCAGCTCGGGACGGGTCTTGAACACTGAAGCTTTCTTT	CASSSGRVLNTEAFF
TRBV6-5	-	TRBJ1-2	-	TGTGCCAGCCTCAACGGGGGAGGTGGCTACACCTTC	CASLNGGGGYTF
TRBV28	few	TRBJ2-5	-	TGTGCCAGCATCAGTGGGCCCCTGGGGGAGACCCAGTACTTC	CASISGPLGETQYF
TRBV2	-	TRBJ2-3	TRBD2	TGTGCCAGCAGTGAAGGGACTAGAAGTGCAGATACGCAGTATTTT	CASSEGTRSADTQYF
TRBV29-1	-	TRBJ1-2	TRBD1	TGCAGCGTTGGTAGACAGGGGGATGGCTACACCTTC	CSVGRQGDGYTF
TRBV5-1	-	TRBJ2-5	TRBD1	TGCGCCAGCTCAGGGGGTTCGACAGAGACCCAGTACTTC	CASSGGSTETQYF
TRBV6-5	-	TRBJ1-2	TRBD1	TGTGCCAGCAGTCAAGGACAGGGAGGGAGCACCTTC	CASSQGQGGSTF
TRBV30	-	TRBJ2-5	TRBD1	TGTGCCTGGAGCGTAGACAGGGGAGGTGCAGAGACCCAGTACTTC	CAWSVDRGGAETQYF
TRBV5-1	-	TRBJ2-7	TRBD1	TGCGCCAGCAGCTTTGGTTCTACCGTCCGGGACAGGGCCTACGAGCAGTACTTC	CASSFGSTVRDRAYEQYF
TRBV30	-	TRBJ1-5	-	TGTGCCTGGAGTGGGAAGGGGAGGGATCAGCCCCAGCATTTT	CAWSGKGRDQPQHF
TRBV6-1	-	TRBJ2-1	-	TGTGCCAGCATCAGGGCTTCCTACAATGAGCAGTTCTTC	CASIRASYNEQFF
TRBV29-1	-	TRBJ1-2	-	TGCAGCGTTGAACGGGCAGGCCATGGCTACACCTTC	CSVERAGHGYTF
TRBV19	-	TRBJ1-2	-	TGTGCCAGTGAAACACGGGGGGCAGGGATATCCTATGGCTACACCTTC	CASETRGAGISYGYTF
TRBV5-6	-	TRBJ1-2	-	TGTGCCAGCAGGTGGCGGGAGCCCACCCCTCATGGCTACACCTTC	CASRWREPTPHGYTF
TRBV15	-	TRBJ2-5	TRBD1	TGTGCCACCAGCAGAGGACAGGGAACCCAAGAGACCCAGTACTTC	CATSRGQGTQETQYF
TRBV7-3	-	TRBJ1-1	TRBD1	TGTGCCAGCAGCGCAACAGGGGGCAGCGATGAAGCTTTCTTT	CASSATGGSDEAFF
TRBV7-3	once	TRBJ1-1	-	TGTGCCAGCAGCTCAACCACGAACACTGAAGCTTTCTTT	CASSSTTNTEAFF
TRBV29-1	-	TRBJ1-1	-	TGCAGCGGGAAAGGAGGGGACTCGGGCACTGAAGCTTTCTTT	CSGKGGDSGTEAFF
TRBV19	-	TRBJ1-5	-	TGTGCCAGTAGTCCCGAACCTAGCAATCAGCCCCAGCATTTT	CASSPEPSNQPQHF
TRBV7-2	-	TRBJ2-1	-	TGTGCCAGCAGCTTTCCCTGGACAGACGGCCACAATGAGCAGTTCTTC	CASSFPWTDGHNEQFF
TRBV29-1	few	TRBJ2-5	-	TGCAGCGTTAGAGGACGGAGATCATGGGAGACCCAGTACTTC	CSVRGRRSWETQYF
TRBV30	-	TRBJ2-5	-	TGTGCCTGGTCTGTCGGGGGCAACTTAGGGACCCAGTACTTC	CAWSVGGNLGTQYF
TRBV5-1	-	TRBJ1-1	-	TGCGCCAGCACGGCAGGGGCTAACACTGAAGCTTTCTTT	CASTAGANTEAFF
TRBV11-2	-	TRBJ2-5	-	TGTGCCAGCAGCCACCAGGAGGAGACCCAGTACTTC	CASSHQEETQYF
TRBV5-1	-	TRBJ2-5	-	TGCGCCAGCAGCTTGGACACTCAAGAGACCCAGTACTTC	CASSLDTQETQYF
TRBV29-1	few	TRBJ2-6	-	TGCAGCGTTGTTGGTCCCTCTGGGGCCAACGTCCTGACTTTC	CSVVGPSGANVLTF
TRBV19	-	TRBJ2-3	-	TGTGCCAGTAGTACCCAGCAAGGTACGCAGTATTTT	CASSTQQGTQYF
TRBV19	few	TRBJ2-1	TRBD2	TGTGCCAGTATCGGCCCAGCGGGGGGGCCGAGTAAGCAGTTCTTC	CASIGPAGGPSKQFF
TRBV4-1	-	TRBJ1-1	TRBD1	TGCGCCAGCAGCCAAGATCCTGGACAGGGCCTTACTGAAGCTTTCTTT	CASSQDPGQGLTEAFF
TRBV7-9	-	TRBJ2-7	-	TGTGCCAGCGTAGGAGGCAACGAGCAGTACTTC	CASVGGNEQYF
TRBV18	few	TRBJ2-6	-	TGTGCCAGCTCATCGAGGACACCAGGGCCTTCTGGGGCCAACGTCCTGACTTTC	CASSSRTPGPSGANVLTF
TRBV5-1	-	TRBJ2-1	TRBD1	TGCGCCAGCAGCGTGAGGGGGCCTGACGATGAGCAGTTCTTC	CASSVRGPDDEQFF
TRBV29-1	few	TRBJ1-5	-	TGCAGCGCAGCAGTAAGCAATCAGCCCCAGCATTTT	CSAAVSNQPQHF
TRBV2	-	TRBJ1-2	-	TGTGCCAGCAGCCCCCGAGGACAGACTAACTATGGCTACACCTTC	CASSPRGQTNYGYTF
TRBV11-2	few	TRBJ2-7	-	TGTGCCAGCAGCTGGGGGCCCTACGAGCAGTACTTC	CASSWGPYEQYF
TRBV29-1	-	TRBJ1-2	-	TGCAGCGTTGGAAACACCTCCTATGGCTACACCTTC	CSVGNTSYGYTF
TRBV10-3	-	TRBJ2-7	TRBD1	TGTGCCATCAGGATCTCCCGGGACAGCTCCTACGAGCAGTACTTC	CAIRISRDSSYEQYF
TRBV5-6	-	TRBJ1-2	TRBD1	TGTGCCAGCAGCTTAGGGACAGAGTATGGCTACACCTTC	CASSLGTEYGYTF
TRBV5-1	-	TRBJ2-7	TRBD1	TGCGCCAGCAGCACACAGGGGTCCTACGAGCAGTACTTC	CASSTQGSYEQYF
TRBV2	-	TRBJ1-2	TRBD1	TGTGCCAGCAGTTTACCCGGGACAGGAATTGGCTACACCTTC	CASSLPGTGIGYTF
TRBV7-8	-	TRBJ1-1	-	TGTGCCAGCAGCCCTGGGGTTTCGGAAGCTTTCTTT	CASSPGVSEAFF
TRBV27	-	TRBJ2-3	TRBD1	TGTGCCAGCAGTCCGGGGACAGCGATTAGCACAGATACGCAGTATTTT	CASSPGTAISTDTQYF
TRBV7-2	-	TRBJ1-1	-	TGTGCCAGCAGCTTCGTGGGCACTGAAGCTTTCTTT	CASSFVGTEAFF
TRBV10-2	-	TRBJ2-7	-	TGCGCCAGCAGGGACAGTCAAGGCGAGCAGTACTTC	CASRDSQGEQYF
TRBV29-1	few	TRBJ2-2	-	TGCAGCGTTGATGGGACGGGGAACACCGGGGAGCTGTTTTTT	CSVDGTGNTGELFF
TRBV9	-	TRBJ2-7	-	TGTGCCAGCAGCGTAGTTGCAGGAGGTGAGCAGTACTTC	CASSVVAGGEQYF
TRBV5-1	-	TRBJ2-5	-	TGCGCCAGCAGCCCGCATGAGGTAGAGACCCAGTACTTC	CASSPHEVETQYF
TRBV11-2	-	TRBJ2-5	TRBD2	TGTGCCAGCAGCTCCACTAGCGGGGGGAGGGAGACCCAGTACTTC	CASSSTSGGRETQYF